The 12 T cell receptor beta chains listed next were all sequenced from one sample in a study of T cell changes during pregnancy in multiple sclerosis. The method was immunoSEQ multiplex PCR; TCRdb's version includes in-frame clones alone and lacks a portion of them. The repertoire holds more than 90,000 clones, with about 91% as singletons. The sample consisted of peripheral blood, taken in the second trimester of pregnancy. The source of these receptors is a female donor with multiple sclerosis, enrolled in a pregnancy study.

This chain links TRBV19 with TRBJ2-7; D call uncertain. Between the trimmed V and J ends, which lost 3 bases and 2 bases, there was a span of 14 bases. There are 15 residues in the CDR3. In germline, CDR1 is LNHDA, CDR2 SQIVND (reference sequence). CDR3 in amino acids: CASSIQPAHTYEQYF. CDR3 nucleotide sequence: TGTGCCAGTAGTATTCAACCAGCGCATACCTACGAGCAGTACTTC.

The chain combines TRBV7-2 with TRBJ1-2, with D possibly being TRBD1 (6 bases). CDR3 length: 14 amino acids. The V end lost 2 bases, the J end lost 8 bases, and 15 bases lay between the germline ends. The germline V gene encodes CDR1 SGHTA and CDR2 FQGNSA. In DNA, the CDR3 is TGTGCCAGCAGCTTATATACACACAGGGAGGGCTACACCTTC. It encodes CASSLYTHREGYTF. Full variable domain (rest looked up from reference TRBV7-2 and TRBJ1-2): GAGVSQSPSNKVTEKGKDVELRCDPISGHTALYWYRQSLGQGLEFLIYFQGNSAPDKSGLPSDRFSAERTGGSVSTLTIQRTQQEDSAVYLCASSLYTHREGYTFGSGTRLTVV.

This clone was observed once. The chain couples TRBV13 to TRBJ2-5, with 8 positions matching TRBD2. Trimming cost V 0 bases and J 1 base; bases outside gene matches: 4. The CDR3 totals 16 residues. CDR1 is PRHDT and CDR2 is FYEKMQ in the germline V gene (reference sequence). CDR3 in DNA: TGTGCCAGCAGCTTAGGCCGAACTAGCGGCCAAGAGACCCAGTACTTC. It codes for CASSLGRTSGQETQYF.

J is TRBJ2-3 and V is TRBV12-5, with D hard to call. The CDR3 extends over 14 amino acids. Trimming removed 5 bases from V and 4 bases from J, with 13 bases in between. Germline values: CDR1 LGHNT, CDR2 FRNRAP. The CDR3 sequence is CASGLLAPADTQYF. The CDR3 bases are TGTGCTAGTGGTCTATTAGCCCCCGCAGATACGCAGTATTTT.

Only a few counts were recorded for this clone. This chain's CDR3 is CASKQGLVVTDTQYF. Here the CDR3 DNA reads TGTGCCAGCAAACAGGGGCTGGTGGTAACAGATACGCAGTATTTT. The chain couples TRBV7-2 to TRBJ2-3; 7 bases fit TRBD1. J gave up 3 bases and V 7 bases, and 10 bases lay outside the gene matches. Germline values: CDR1 SGHTA, CDR2 FQGNSA. The CDR3 extends over 15 amino acids.

J is TRBJ2-1 and V is TRBV2; possible D gene TRBD2, 6 bases. Per germline, CDR1 SNHLY and CDR2 FYNNEI. The length of the CDR3 is 16 residues. V was cut by 6 bases and J by 4 bases, with 19 bases left in between. The CDR3 loop is CASSVTRANRYNEQFF. As DNA, the CDR3 is TGTGCCAGCAGCGTGACTAGGGCAAACCGATACAATGAGCAGTTCTTC.

The genes are TRBV6-1 and TRBJ1-2; D gene unclear. CDR1 and CDR2 (germline): MNHNS, SASEGT. This CDR3 spans 12 amino acids. V shed 1 base and J shed 3 bases, with 3 bases lying between them. The CDR3 loop is CASSEGDYGYTF. DNA for the CDR3: TGTGCCAGCAGTGAAGGAGACTATGGCTACACCTTC.

The CDR3 DNA reads as TGTGCCAGCAGCCTCCCAGGGCGAGGAAACACCATATATTTT. Its translation is CASSLPGRGNTIYF. V is TRBV7-9 and J is TRBJ1-3, with D possibly being TRBD1 (5 bases). The germline gives CDR1 SEHNR, CDR2 FQNEAQ (reference sequence). The CDR3 is 14 amino acids. The V end lost 5 bases, the J end lost 4 bases, and 12 bases lay between the germline ends.

This chain joins TRBV11-2 and TRBJ2-2; D perhaps matches TRBD1 (5 bases). Looked up from germline, CDR1 is SGHAT and CDR2 is FQNNGV. CDR3 size: 15 residues. With 5 bases removed from V and 0 bases from J, the gap between germline ends came to 10 bases. CDR3: CASSLLGANTGELFF. The DNA for the CDR3 is TGTGCCAGCAGCCTCCTAGGGGCGAACACCGGGGAGCTGTTTTTT. Based on the CDR3 plus reference TRBV11-2 and TRBJ2-2, the full variable domain is EAGVAQSPRYKIIEKRQSVAFWCNPISGHATLYWYQQILGQGPKLLIQFQNNGVVDDSQLPKDRFSAERLKGVDSTLKIQPAKLEDSAVYLCASSLLGANTGELFFGEGSRLTVL.

The rearrangement links TRBV5-5 to TRBJ2-2; TRBD1 agrees at 8 bases. Unmatched junction bases numbered 13, after V lost 6 bases and J lost 3 bases. Germline CDR1 and CDR2: SGHKS and YYEKEE (reference sequence). This CDR3 is built from 17 residues. The CDR3 nucleotides are TGTGCCAGCAAAGCCATGACAGGGGTCACCTACACCGGGGAGCTGTTTTTT. Translation gives CASKAMTGVTYTGELFF.

The V gene is TRBV14, the J gene TRBJ2-5; TRBD1 matches 12 bases. The CDR3 is 18 residues long. The germline V gene has CDR1 SGHDN and CDR2 FVKESK. J was trimmed by 2 bases and V by 4 bases; bases with no gene match: 11. The CDR3 reads CASSRIAGTGGTQETQYF. CDR3 sequence (DNA): TGTGCCAGCAGCCGCATTGCCGGGACAGGGGGCACGCAAGAGACCCAGTACTTC. The whole variable domain, remainder taken from reference TRBV14 and TRBJ2-5, is EAGVTQFPSHSVIEKGQTVTLRCDPISGHDNLYWYRRVMGKEIKFLLHFVKESKQDESGMPNNRFLAERTGGTYSTLKVQPAELEDSGVYFCASSRIAGTGGTQETQYFGPGTRLLVL.

The rearrangement uses TRBV7-3 and TRBJ2-2; D might be TRBD2 (5 bases). The CDR3 spans 14 residues. The germline V and J ends were trimmed by 4 bases and 2 bases, with 8 bases remaining between them. Per the germline V gene, CDR1 is SGHTA and CDR2 is FQGTGA. CDR3 DNA: TGTGCCAGCAGCTCCGGACTCAACACCGGGGAGCTGTTTTTT. It translates to CASSSGLNTGELFF. The full variable domain, its missing parts supplied by reference TRBV7-3 and TRBJ2-2, is GAGVSQTPSNKVTEKGKYVELRCDPISGHTALYWYRQSLGQGPEFLIYFQGTGAADDSGLPNDRFFAVRPEGSVSTLKIQRTERGDSAVYLCASSSGLNTGELFFGEGSRLTVL.